The entry below gives a single T cell receptor (beta chain) sequence along with its context. It lacks a known antigen. Per-base quality was not reported, and no clone a single base away is much larger than it. This sample is drawn from a study of blood T cell repertoires in COVID-19 (TCRdb year 2020). Notes on the research overall: Samples covering the acute and convalescent phases of COVID-19 were provided by collaborators in the United States, Italy and Spain. The repertoires were made available in a free public database intended to serve as a resource for research on the immune response to SARS-CoV-2. The samples were drawn from two sources: the first 160 participants of the ongoing ImmuneRACE study, and over 950 subjects contributed by 6 global collaborators. Subjects who had been exposed to COVID-19, were actively infected with it, or had recovered from it provided the deeply sampled blood TCRbeta repertoires that made up the dataset. The material from the prospective study consisted of cDNA or gDNA derived from T cells, B-cell-depleted T cells, or PBMCs. Sample metadata almost always included a de-identified subject ID, COVID-19 status, age in years and sex. Where available, HLA class I and class II types were obtained from metadata supplied by the sample provider rather than from assay-based typing.

TCRbeta CDR3 regions were amplified from genomic DNA by means of the immunoSEQ Assay, a bias-controlled multiplex PCR. The authors' analysis ran thus. Nucleated cell counts per sample were estimated from amplification of reference gene primers within the assay. To quantify the absolute abundance of each unique TCRbeta CDR3 rearrangement, sequence reads were collapsed and filtered. Productive Simpson clonality was computed per sample as the square root of Simpson's diversity index over productive rearrangements. TCRdb limited this immuneACCESS table to in-frame rearrangements with V and J called. A share of clones is missing; checked studies link under half to unresolved V genes, and the rest is unexplained. V, J and clone size are taken as reported in that table, and D and trimming were inferred from the DNA itself. The sample table contains under 450,000 clones; only one count was recorded for 80% to 95% of them. The ten most abundant clones make up roughly 0.86% of the sample.

The research as a whole found: The amount of clinical and demographic metadata varied by source and participant and was provided uncurated.

In the prospective study, participants were about 18 to 95 years old, resided in about two dozen geographic areas of the United States, and were enrolled through a virtual design. Cohort assignment in the prospective study relied on participant-reported clinical history from a screening survey and a study questionnaire. Exposed participants had been in contact with someone with a PCR-confirmed or clinician-diagnosed COVID-19 case within 2 weeks of study entry. Each participant in the prospective study had whole blood, serum and a nasopharyngeal or oropharyngeal swab collected by mobile phlebotomists. Over a roughly 2-month period, participants in the prospective study had the option of providing additional blood draws and questionnaires. Before DNA extraction, prospective study blood samples were shipped either frozen or at room temperature. The clonotype comes from a middle-aged woman who had been exposed to COVID-19. Sequenced input: PBMCs or T cells enriched from blood (not recorded which).

In nucleotides, the sequence is TGTGCCAGCAGCTTAATATCTAGCTCGGTGAACACTGAAGCTTTCTTT. This yields the protein CASSLISSSVNTEAFF. This chain joins TRBV7-2 to TRBJ1-1, with the D gene not confidently named. For CDR1 and CDR2, the germline V gene lists SGHTA and FQGNSA. V was cut back by 2 bases and J by 0 bases, leaving a gap of 13 bases between them. Taken from cysteine to phenylalanine, the CDR3 has 16 residues. Only the CDR3 DNA is retained, 48 bases long and in frame from the first base. The reference TRBV7-2 and TRBJ1-1 proteins fill in what lies around the CDR3, so the full variable domain reads GAGVSQSPSNKVTEKGKDVELRCDPISGHTALYWYRQSLGQGLEFLIYFQGNSAPDKSGLPSDRFSAERTGGSVSTLTIQRTQQEDSAVYLCASSLISSSVNTEAFFGQGTRLTVV.